The 27 T cell receptor beta chains below come from one sample, sequenced in a study of T cells in Graves' hyperthyroidism and ophthalmopathy. Researchers amplified the TCR beta CDR3 regions from RNA transcripts. The HTBI primer set was used in a first-round RT-PCR of the TCR CDR3. Using its own MiXCR run on the multiplex PCR reads, TCRdb lists one record per CDR3 protein. The table has fewer than 650,000 distinct CDR3 sequences, roughly 15% seen once. Sequencing was carried out using blood. These receptor sequences come from a middle-aged woman with Graves' ophthalmopathy.

At least ten counts were recorded for this clonotype. One end of the junction is discordant with germline, which a read error may explain. The chain recombines TRBV7-2 with TRBJ2-7; 12 nucleotides agree with TRBD2. CDR1 is SGHTA and CDR2 is FQGNSA in the germline V gene. There are 15 residues in the CDR3. The CDR3 nucleotides are TGTGCCAGCAGCCTAGCGGGAGGGCCTATCTACGAGCAGTACTTC. It codes for CASSLAGGPIYEQYF.

This clonotype was detected many times. The CDR3 region is CASRGGYGGTEAFF. CDR3 DNA: TGTGCCAGCAGGGGGGGGTACGGCGGTACTGAAGCTTTCTTT. The gene calls are TRBV28 and TRBJ1-1, with D tentatively TRBD1 (5 bases). In germline, CDR1 is MDHEN, CDR2 SYDVKM. The CDR3 covers 14 residues. Trimming cost V 6 bases and J 5 bases, with 16 bases left between them.

This clonotype was counted at least ten times. This chain uses TRBV28 with TRBJ2-7, with 10 bases aligning to TRBD2. This CDR3 spans 14 amino acids. Losses at the gene ends were 5 bases for V and 4 bases for J; bases not matched to a gene: 5. Germline lookup yields CDR1 MDHEN and CDR2 SYDVKM. CDR3 protein: CASSLSGREYEQYF. The DNA of the CDR3 is TGTGCCAGCAGTCTAAGCGGGAGGGAATACGAGCAGTACTTC.

The rearrangement uses TRBV28 and TRBJ2-7, with D perhaps matching TRBD1 or TRBD2 (5 bases each). The CDR3 consists of 15 residues. V lost 6 bases, J lost 0 bases, and 15 bases lay in between. Germline loops: CDR1 MDHEN, CDR2 SYDVKM. CDR3 nucleotides: TGTGCCAGCAGCACCGGGGCTAGGTCCTCCTACGAGCAGTACTTC. Amino acid sequence: CASSTGARSSYEQYF.

This clonotype appeared once. The chain uses TRBV6-1 and TRBJ2-7; D is uncertain. The V gene's germline CDR1 is MNHNS and CDR2 SASEGT. This CDR3 contains 16 residues. Trimming shortened V by 2 bases and J by 0 bases, and 14 bases separated the two germline ends. The CDR3 DNA follows: TGTGCCAGCAGTGAAAGATACCCAGGACCCTCCTACGAGCAGTACTTC. Translated: CASSERYPGPSYEQYF.

The chain recombines TRBV20-1 with TRBJ2-7, with 7 bases fitting TRBD1. V shed 3 bases and J 2 bases; nucleotides not matched to a gene: 7. Germline V CDR1 and CDR2: DFQATT, SNEGSKA (reference sequence). This CDR3 has 14 amino acids. This CDR3 is CSASRLGQTYEQYF. The CDR3 DNA reads as TGCAGTGCTAGTCGTCTGGGACAGACCTACGAGCAGTACTTC.

This clonotype was counted ten times or more. The genes are TRBV5-1 and TRBJ1-1; D unresolved. Germline V gene lookup returns CDR1 SGHRS and CDR2 YFSETQ. Trimming took 0 bases from V and 0 from J, leaving 9 bases between them. The CDR3 is 15 residues long. The CDR3 here is CASSLENRMNTEAFF. The CDR3 DNA reads TGCGCCAGCAGCTTGGAGAACAGAATGAACACTGAAGCTTTCTTT.

This clonotype was recorded many times. The genes are TRBV6-1 and TRBJ2-2, with D possibly TRBD2 on 6 matching bases. The V end lost 5 bases, the J end lost 2 bases, and 12 bases lay between the germline ends. The CDR3 runs 15 residues. Germline values: CDR1 MNHNS, CDR2 SASEGT. CDR3 residues: CASSQPGLNTGELFF. In DNA form, the CDR3 reads TGTGCCAGCAGTCAACCGGGACTTAACACCGGGGAGCTGTTTTTT.

This clonotype was observed many times. This chain connects TRBV20-1 to TRBJ1-3; D is perhaps TRBD1 (6 bases). V lost 4 bases and J lost 0, with 16 bases in between. CDR3 length equals 16 residues. Germline assignment: CDR1 DFQATT and CDR2 SNEGSKA (reference sequence). Here the CDR3 reads CSATPSDSRSGNTIYF. For the CDR3, the DNA is TGCAGTGCTACACCCTCGGACAGCCGCTCTGGAAACACCATATATTTT.

This clonotype was detected only a few times. The gene calls are TRBV12-3 or TRBV12-4 and TRBJ1-5; D unresolved. Trimming left V 3 bases short and J 5 bases short, with 14 bases between. CDR3 length: 15 amino acids. Here the CDR3 reads CASSFAGVTDQPQHF. The CDR3 coding sequence is TGTGCCAGCAGTTTTGCCGGGGTTACTGATCAGCCCCAGCATTTT.

V gene TRBV2 combines with J gene TRBJ2-7; D is unresolved. Germline V gene sequence: CDR1 SNHLY, CDR2 FYNNEI. CDR3 length: 11 amino acids. V lost 7 bases and J lost 3, with 7 bases in between. The CDR3 sequence: CASMRSYEQYF. The CDR3 DNA sequence: TGTGCCAGCATGAGGAGCTACGAGCAGTACTTC.

This clonotype was seen at least ten times. The chain carries TRBV6-5 and TRBJ2-2; possibly TRBD2 for D (6 bases). V lost 5 bases, J lost 8 bases, and 12 bases lay in between. The germline V gene has CDR1 MNHEY and CDR2 SVGAGI. This CDR3 has 13 residues. CDR3 residues: CASSLGGRGELFF. In nucleotides, the CDR3 is TGTGCCAGCAGTCTCGGAGGGAGGGGGGAGCTGTTTTTT.

J is TRBJ2-7 and V is TRBV4-2; weak D call: TRBD2 (5 bases). The CDR3 contains 16 residues. Germline values: CDR1 LGHNA, CDR2 YNFKEQ. V lost 0 bases to trimming and J lost 2 bases, with 14 bases between them. DNA of the CDR3: TGTGCCAGCAGCCAAGATATTAGAGGGAACCCCTACGAGCAGTACTTC. As protein: CASSQDIRGNPYEQYF.

This clonotype was detected many times. V and J are TRBV7-9 and TRBJ1-2; tentative D call: TRBD1 (5 bases). In germline, CDR1 is SEHNR, CDR2 FQNEAQ (reference sequence). V lost 5 bases and J lost 2, with 12 bases in between. The CDR3 spans 14 residues. The CDR3 region is CASSDGDGNYGYTF. CDR3 nucleotides: TGTGCCAGCAGCGACGGGGACGGCAACTATGGCTACACCTTC.

This clonotype was found once. The J gene is TRBJ1-1, the V gene TRBV6-1; 8 bases align to TRBD1. This CDR3 is built from 15 residues. Trimming cost V 7 bases and J 0 bases; bases outside gene matches: 7. Germline CDR1 MNHNS, CDR2 SASEGT. This chain's CDR3 is CASKHRGGLNTEAFF. The DNA of the CDR3 is TGTGCCAGCAAGCACAGGGGGGGGTTGAACACTGAAGCTTTCTTT.

This clonotype was counted once. The V gene is TRBV2, the J gene TRBJ1-2; unclear D gene. V was cut by 3 bases and J by 5 bases, with 13 bases left in between. The V gene's germline CDR1 is SNHLY and CDR2 FYNNEI. This CDR3 contains 14 residues. Written as DNA, the CDR3 is TGTGCCAGCAGTGACAGGACTACCGGATATGGCTACACCTTC. Translated, it gives CASSDRTTGYGYTF.

This clonotype showed up just a few times. The chain employs TRBV9 and TRBJ2-7, with D unresolved. This CDR3 has 10 residues. Trimming shortened V by 9 bases and J by 3 bases, and 7 bases separated the two germline ends. The germline gives CDR1 SGDLS, CDR2 YYNGEE. DNA of the CDR3: TGTGCCATCTCAAACTACGAGCAGTACTTC. Its protein is CAISNYEQYF.

This clonotype was counted many times. The V gene is TRBV6-2 or TRBV6-3, the J gene TRBJ2-3, with D perhaps matching TRBD2 (5 bases). Germline CDR1 reads MNHEY; CDR2 reads SVGEGT. This CDR3 is 14 amino acids long. V was shortened by 5 bases and J by 0 bases, with 9 bases between the two germline ends. CDR3 bases: TGTGCCAGCAGTCACCGGGGAAGCACAGATACGCAGTATTTT. This encodes CASSHRGSTDTQYF.

This clonotype was seen only once. J is TRBJ1-1 and V is TRBV28, with 9 positions matching TRBD1. The CDR3 loop spans 15 amino acids. After removal of 3 bases from V and 4 bases from J, the junction contained 6 bases not matched to a gene. CDR1 is MDHEN, CDR2 SYDVKM, per germline. In nucleotides, the CDR3 is TGTGCCAGCAGTTTCTACAGGGGGCGCAGCACTGAAGCTTTCTTT. It codes for CASSFYRGRSTEAFF.

The V and J genes are TRBV12-5 and TRBJ2-5; a weak D match, TRBD2 (5 bases). CDR1 and CDR2 (germline): LGHNT, FRNRAP. This CDR3 comprises 18 residues. V gave up 0 bases and J gave up 1 base, with 18 bases separating them. The CDR3 loop reads CASGLVLGKPGTQETQYF. The DNA for the CDR3 is TGTGCTAGTGGTTTGGTACTCGGTAAGCCGGGAACCCAAGAGACCCAGTACTTC.

This clonotype was counted many times. The rearrangement joins TRBV12-3 or TRBV12-4 to TRBJ2-5; a weak D match, TRBD2 (6 bases). Trimming stripped 4 bases from V and 5 bases from J, with 11 bases between. CDR3 size: 13 residues. The CDR3 is CASSSTSWETQYF. CDR3 DNA: TGTGCCAGCAGTTCAACTAGCTGGGAGACCCAGTACTTC.

The chain has TRBV6-2 or TRBV6-3 and TRBJ2-5; no clear D. Germline CDR1 reads MNHEY; CDR2 reads SVGEGT. The CDR3 contains 14 residues. V was pared by 2 bases and J by 8 bases, with 15 bases between. The CDR3 sequence is CASSYPTDPGTQYF. The CDR3 DNA follows: TGTGCCAGCAGTTACCCAACAGACCCAGGAACCCAGTACTTC.

This clonotype was counted ten times or more. The CDR3 region is CASSPTSFTGELFF. CDR3 DNA sequence: TGTGCCAGCAGCCCGACTAGTTTCACCGGGGAGCTGTTTTTT. This sequence joins TRBV6-2 or TRBV6-3 and TRBJ2-2, with D tentatively TRBD2 (6 bases). Deletions cut 6 bases from V and 4 bases from J, with 12 bases between. This CDR3 spans 14 amino acids. Per germline, CDR1 MNHEY and CDR2 SVGEGT.

In this sample, this clonotype turned up a few times. CDR3 nucleotide sequence: TGCGCCAGCAGTGATGGGGCCGCCGGGCCTATCTCTAGCGGGCGGGCCGGGGAGCTGTTTTTT. Residues: CASSDGAAGPISSGRAGELFF. V is TRBV10-1 and J is TRBJ2-2; 8 bases map to TRBD2. Trimming removed 3 bases from V and 6 bases from J; junction bases left unmatched: 24. Germline assignment: CDR1 WNHNN and CDR2 SYGVQD (reference sequence). The CDR3 sequence is 21 residues long.

This clonotype has ten or more counts. V usage is TRBV5-1 and J usage is TRBJ1-1, with D tentatively TRBD1 (5 bases). Germline V gene data show CDR1 as SGHRS and CDR2 as YFSETQ. The CDR3 is 17 residues long. Between the trimmed V and J ends, which lost 2 bases and 1 base, there was a span of 18 bases. CDR3 sequence reads: CASSLRGLEMGNTEAFF. The CDR3 region has the DNA TGCGCCAGCAGCTTAAGGGGATTGGAAATGGGGAACACTGAAGCTTTCTTT.

The chain joins TRBV12-3 or TRBV12-4 to TRBJ1-2; 8 nucleotides line up with TRBD1. The trim removed 2 bases at V and 8 bases at J, leaving 4 bases unmatched. The CDR3 runs 13 residues. The CDR3 coding sequence is TGTGCCAGCAGTTTACAGGGGGCCTGGGGCTACACCTTC. Protein product: CASSLQGAWGYTF.

This clonotype was recorded many times. This chain connects TRBV19 to TRBJ1-3, with 9 bases aligning to TRBD1. Germline CDR1 LNHDA, CDR2 SQIVND (reference sequence). J lost 3 bases, V lost 5 bases, and 5 bases had no gene match. The CDR3 runs 15 residues. The DNA of the CDR3 is TGTGCCAGTAGTGCGGGGACAGGGAATGGAAACACCATATATTTT. Its protein is CASSAGTGNGNTIYF.